The 25 T cell receptor beta chains presented below share a single source sample, sequenced in a study of persistence of HIV-infected CD4 T cells. Their antigen targets remain unknown. Cells were stimulated with CMV-infected fibroblast lysates at about 9.4 ug/mL. Sorted nonresponding memory CD4+ T cells were CD40L-negative, CD69-negative, CD45RO-high. This was the immunoSEQ version 4 assay in survey mode. TCRdb's table, derived via immunoSEQ multiplex PCR, lists solely in-frame clones and lacks some. The sample holds 25,000 to 35,000 clones; approximately 80% are singletons and the top ten take just over 0.85%. This specimen consisted of CD4+ T cells sorted from PBMCs after 18-hour stimulation, obtained from a patient who received antiretroviral therapy. The source of these receptors is an adult man with HIV who was CMV-seropositive.

V and J are TRBV4-3 and TRBJ2-5; TRBD2 matches 11 bases. The junction had 9 bases not matched to a gene; V was cut back by 1 base and J by 2 bases. This CDR3 is built from 18 residues. CDR1 is LGHNA, CDR2 YSLEER, per germline. CDR3 nucleotide sequence: TGCGCCAGCAGCCAAGGGAATGTAGCGGGGGGGGAACAAGAGACCCAGTACTTC. Translation gives CASSQGNVAGGEQETQYF.

The chain uses TRBV18 and TRBJ1-2; D gene uncertain. This CDR3 is built from 13 residues. Germline-derived CDR1 and CDR2 are KGHSH and LQKENI. V was pared by 1 base and J by 2 bases, with 5 bases between. CDR3 amino acids: CASSPRGNYGYTF. In DNA, the CDR3 is TGTGCCAGCTCACCACGAGGGAACTATGGCTACACCTTC.

CDR3 DNA sequence: TGTGCTAGTGGTCTCCGTCCGGGACTAGCGGTTACTAGCGGGGGGATAGCCTACAATGAGCAGTTCTTC. This gives the protein CASGLRPGLAVTSGGIAYNEQFF. The gene calls are TRBV12-5 and TRBJ2-1, with 12 positions matching TRBD2. V lost 5 bases, J lost 2 bases, and 25 bases stayed unmatched. This CDR3 region has 23 residues. The V gene's germline CDR1 is LGHNT and CDR2 FRNRAP. Full variable domain (missing parts from reference TRBV12-5 and TRBJ2-1): DARVTQTPRHKVTEMGQEVTMRCQPILGHNTVFWYRQTMMQGLELLAYFRNRAPLDDSGMPKDRFSAEMPDATLATLKIQPSEPRDSAVYFCASGLRPGLAVTSGGIAYNEQFFGPGTRLTVL.

This clone was detected once. The chain combines TRBV6-5 with TRBJ1-3; unclear D gene. The CDR3 contains 12 residues. V was trimmed by 4 bases and J by 8 bases, leaving 9 bases between them. The germline CDR1 and CDR2 sequences are MNHEY and SVGAGI. CDR3 nucleotides: TGTGCCAGCAGTTCTCCAGTCGACACCATATATTTT. Its translation: CASSSPVDTIYF.

This sequence joins TRBV4-3 and TRBJ2-7, with 7 bases fitting TRBD1. The CDR3 is 15 residues long. Germline CDR1 reads LGHNA; CDR2 reads YSLEER. Germline trimming cut 0 bases from V and 1 base from J; bases unmatched to any gene: 3. Written as DNA, the CDR3 is TGCGCCAGCAGCCAAGAGGCCAGGGGGTCCTACGAGCAGTACTTC. Residues: CASSQEARGSYEQYF.

This clone occurred once. This rearrangement joins TRBV7-2 to TRBJ1-1; D gene ambiguous. Germline V gene sequence: CDR1 SGHTA, CDR2 FQGNSA. V lost 1 base and J lost 8, with 11 bases in between. The CDR3 is made up of 13 amino acids. The CDR3 nucleotides are TGTGCCAGCAGCTTAGGCCAGCCGTTAGAAGCTTTCTTT. Translating it yields CASSLGQPLEAFF.

This clone was picked up a small number of times. This rearrangement joins TRBV6-5 to TRBJ2-5, with TRBD2 matching over 9 bases. Germline V gene sequence: CDR1 MNHEY, CDR2 SVGAGI. Losses at the gene ends were 6 bases for V and 6 bases for J; bases not matched to a gene: 8. The CDR3 totals 14 residues. CDR3 amino acids: CASRFSGGGQTQYF. CDR3 bases: TGTGCCAGCAGATTTAGCGGGGGCGGACAGACCCAGTACTTC.

J is TRBJ1-3 and V is TRBV7-6; the match to TRBD1 covers 7 bases. CDR3 size: 15 residues. Per germline, CDR1 SGHVS and CDR2 FNYEAQ. V gave up 3 bases and J gave up 1 base; unmatched junction bases: 3. CDR3 amino acids: CASSLDRFSGNTIYF. In DNA form, the CDR3 reads TGTGCCAGCAGCTTGGACAGGTTTTCTGGAAACACCATATATTTT.

This clone came up once. V is TRBV6-1 and J is TRBJ1-1; TRBD1 aligns across 8 bases. V shed 6 bases, J shed 1 base, and the junction held 4 bases outside the gene matches. The germline gives CDR1 MNHNS, CDR2 SASEGT. This CDR3 spans 14 amino acids. CDR3: CASSDRGQNTEAFF. The CDR3 DNA sequence: TGTGCCAGCAGCGACAGGGGCCAGAACACTGAAGCTTTCTTT.

V gene TRBV15 combines with J gene TRBJ1-4; D is unresolved. The V end lost 5 bases, the J end lost 8 bases, and 18 bases lay between the germline ends. The germline V gene encodes CDR1 LNHNV and CDR2 YYDKDF (reference sequence). This CDR3 has 15 amino acids. The CDR3 nucleotides are TGTGCCACCAGCGGACCCACAAGGCCTGGAGAAAAACTGTTTTTT. Translated, it gives CATSGPTRPGEKLFF.

This clone was counted a few times. The chain employs TRBV6-5 and TRBJ1-5; D ambiguous. There are 15 residues in the CDR3. Between the trimmed V and J ends, which lost 3 bases and 5 bases, there was a span of 14 bases. CDR1 and CDR2 (germline): MNHEY, SVGAGI. The CDR3 sequence: CASSYRGGVDQPQHF. In nucleotides, the CDR3 is TGTGCCAGCAGTTATCGGGGTGGGGTCGATCAGCCCCAGCATTTT.

The chain couples TRBV6-6 to TRBJ2-7, with D possibly matching TRBD1 (5 bases). Germline lookup yields CDR1 MNHNY and CDR2 SVGAGI (reference sequence). CDR3 length: 12 residues. V was trimmed by 5 bases and J by 6 bases, leaving 11 bases between them. The DNA of the CDR3 is TGTGCCAGCAGTCACAGGTTTACCGAGCAGTACTTC. Protein: CASSHRFTEQYF.

This chain joins TRBV6-2 or TRBV6-3 and TRBJ2-1, with no clear D. The CDR3 is 14 residues long. The germline V gene has CDR1 MNHEY and CDR2 SVGEGT. Trimming took 6 bases from V and 5 from J, leaving 14 bases between them. The CDR3 protein is CASSFFSVDNEQFF. CDR3 bases: TGTGCCAGCAGCTTCTTTTCAGTAGACAATGAGCAGTTCTTC.

The V and J genes are TRBV7-2 and TRBJ2-3, with a weak D call TRBD2 (5 bases). V was trimmed by 7 bases and J by 3 bases, leaving 11 bases between them. Germline values: CDR1 SGHTA, CDR2 FQGNSA. The CDR3 runs to 13 residues. The DNA of the CDR3 is TGTGCCAGCAAGACCTGGGAGACAGATACGCAGTATTTT. Protein: CASKTWETDTQYF.

This sequence joins TRBV27 and TRBJ1-2; no reliable D call. Trimming took 5 bases from V and 5 from J, leaving 9 bases between them. The CDR3 length is 12 residues. Germline lookup yields CDR1 MNHEY and CDR2 SMNVEV (reference sequence). CDR3 loop: CASSLRRYGYTF. DNA for the CDR3: TGTGCCAGCAGTCTCCGACGATATGGCTACACCTTC.

This clone was detected once. The chain has TRBV30 and TRBJ2-5; 13 nucleotides align to TRBD2. CDR1 is GTSNPN, CDR2 SVGIG, per germline (reference sequence). The CDR3 runs 16 residues. Trimming cost V 7 bases and J 3 bases; bases outside gene matches: 11. CDR3 residues: CAFTSGGALLEETQYF. The CDR3 DNA follows: TGTGCCTTCACTAGCGGGGGGGCCCTGTTAGAAGAGACCCAGTACTTC.

This rearrangement joins TRBV5-1 to TRBJ1-2, with D uncertain. CDR1 and CDR2 (germline): SGHRS, YFSETQ. V was shortened by 0 bases and J by 5 bases, with 8 bases between the two germline ends. This CDR3 is built from 13 residues. CDR3 sequence: CASSLETGYGYTF. DNA for the CDR3: TGCGCCAGCAGCTTGGAAACCGGTTATGGCTACACCTTC.

The chain carries TRBV6-5 and TRBJ1-6, with D uncertain. V shed 2 bases and J shed 2 bases, with 4 bases lying between them. The germline CDR1 and CDR2 sequences are MNHEY and SVGAGI. The CDR3 loop spans 14 amino acids. CDR3 coding DNA: TGTGCCAGCAGTTACCTGACCTATAATTCACCCCTCCACTTT. This translates into CASSYLTYNSPLHF.

The CDR3 loop is CASSLGTGGSYGYTF. The CDR3 nucleotides are TGTGCCAGTAGTCTCGGGACAGGGGGTAGCTATGGCTACACCTTC. The rearrangement uses TRBV19 and TRBJ1-2, with 11 bases fitting TRBD1. The CDR3 has 15 residues. After removal of 5 bases from V and 4 bases from J, the junction contained 6 bases not matched to a gene. Germline CDR1 and CDR2: LNHDA and SQIVND (reference sequence).

The chain is built from TRBV9 and TRBJ2-1; D perhaps matches TRBD1 (6 bases). Looked up from germline, CDR1 is SGDLS and CDR2 is YYNGEE. This CDR3 spans 15 amino acids. V dropped 1 base and J dropped 0 bases, with 8 bases sitting between them. CDR3 in DNA: TGTGCCAGCAGCGTACTGGACAGCTCCTACAATGAGCAGTTCTTC. Protein: CASSVLDSSYNEQFF.

The V and J genes are TRBV6-5 and TRBJ1-3; a weak D match, TRBD1 (6 bases). This CDR3 contains 13 residues. The germline CDR1 and CDR2 sequences are MNHEY and SVGAGI. The V end was cut by 8 bases, the J end by 0 bases, with 8 bases between. In DNA, the CDR3 is TGTGCCAGCCAGACAGGCTCTGGAAACACCATATATTTT. The encoded protein is CASQTGSGNTIYF.

This chain links TRBV28 with TRBJ2-7, with TRBD1 matching over 8 bases. V shed 2 bases, J shed 3 bases, and the junction held 3 bases outside the gene matches. This CDR3 contains 14 residues. The germline gives CDR1 MDHEN, CDR2 SYDVKM. CDR3 DNA sequence: TGTGCCAGCAGTTTAGTGACAGGGGTCTACGAGCAGTACTTC. Translated, it gives CASSLVTGVYEQYF.

This chain joins TRBV6-2 or TRBV6-3 and TRBJ2-1, with TRBD2 matching over 8 bases. CDR1 MNHEY and CDR2 SVGEGT come from the germline V gene. The CDR3 covers 16 residues. V dropped 4 bases and J dropped 2; count of bases not matched to a gene: 7. CDR3 nucleotides: TGTGCCAGCAGTTCCCGGGACGGGGGGGCCTACAATGAGCAGTTCTTC. This translates into CASSSRDGGAYNEQFF.

The chain combines TRBV9 with TRBJ2-7; 12 positions agree with TRBD2. Germline CDR1 reads SGDLS; CDR2 reads YYNGEE. The length of the CDR3 is 14 residues. V lost 4 bases and J lost 5; bases outside the gene matches: 4. The CDR3 sequence: CASSIRLAGDEQYF. Here the CDR3 DNA reads TGTGCCAGCAGCATACGACTAGCGGGGGACGAGCAGTACTTC.

This clone was seen more than once but under ten times. The J gene is TRBJ1-1, the V gene TRBV7-9; D unresolved. Germline V CDR1 and CDR2: SEHNR, FQNEAQ (reference sequence). The CDR3 covers 11 residues. The V end was cut by 1 base, the J end by 6 bases, with 3 bases between. DNA of the CDR3: TGTGCCAGCAGCTTAGAGGCTGAAGCTTTCTTT. The encoded protein is CASSLEAEAFF. Filled out from reference TRBV7-9 and TRBJ1-1, the complete variable domain reads DTGVSQNPRHKITKRGQNVTFRCDPISEHNRLYWYRQTLGQGPEFLTYFQNEAQLEKSRLLSDRFSAERPKGSFSTLEIQRTEQGDSAMYLCASSLEAEAFFGQGTRLTVV.